A selection of T cell receptor beta chains follows, all from one sample in a study of blood T cell repertoires in COVID-19. TCRdb's table, derived via immunoSEQ multiplex PCR, lists solely in-frame clones and lacks some. The sample records more than 50,000 clones, 88% being singletons. Sequenced sample: peripheral blood. The receptor set was obtained from a human donor in a cohort sampled during active COVID-19. The CDR3 runs from the conserved cysteine through the conserved F or W. The order of the fields is CDR3 DNA, CDR3 protein, clone size, D gene, V gene, J gene. D genes are given only for firm matches. Size tells how often a clone was seen (once, few, many) or the class of an expanded clone, and some rows leave it out.

CDR3 DNA: TGTGCCAGCAGCGTTGGAGGGAGAGCCACCGGGGAGCTGTTTTTT
CDR3 protein: CASSVGGRATGELFF
clone size: NA
D gene: NA
V gene: TRBV9
J gene: TRBJ2-2

CDR3 DNA: TGCGCCAGCAGCTTGGGATCAGGGCTCAACGAGCAGTACTTC
CDR3 protein: CASSLGSGLNEQYF
clone size: NA
D gene: NA
V gene: TRBV5-1
J gene: TRBJ2-7

CDR3 DNA: TGTGCCAGCAGCCAAGATCTTCGGGAGGGCCGTACGGGTACGCAGTATTTT
CDR3 protein: CASSQDLREGRTGTQYF
clone size: NA
D gene: TRBD2
V gene: TRBV3-1/TRBV3-2
J gene: TRBJ2-3

CDR3 DNA: TGTGCCAGCAGCTTACATCGGGGGGGAAGCACAGATACGCAGTATTTT
CDR3 protein: CASSLHRGGSTDTQYF
clone size: NA
D gene: TRBD2
V gene: TRBV11-2
J gene: TRBJ2-3

CDR3 DNA: TGCGCCAGCAGCGGAGGGATAAACACTGAAGCTTTCTTT
CDR3 protein: CASSGGINTEAFF
clone size: NA
D gene: NA
V gene: TRBV5-1
J gene: TRBJ1-1

CDR3 DNA: TGCAGCGTTGTATCGGACAGCGGGGAGCTGTTTTTT
CDR3 protein: CSVVSDSGELFF
clone size: few
D gene: NA
V gene: TRBV29-1
J gene: TRBJ2-2

CDR3 DNA: TGCGCCAGCAGCCCTACCGCGGGGTCGGAGACCCAGTACTTC
CDR3 protein: CASSPTAGSETQYF
clone size: NA
D gene: NA
V gene: TRBV5-1
J gene: TRBJ2-5

CDR3 DNA: TGCAGCGTTGAACCAGGGCCCGCGGGCTACACCTTC
CDR3 protein: CSVEPGPAGYTF
clone size: NA
D gene: NA
V gene: TRBV29-1
J gene: TRBJ1-2

CDR3 DNA: TGCGCCAGCAGCGTAAGTACTAGCGGGGGGTCAAAGTCCTACGAGCAGTACTTC
CDR3 protein: CASSVSTSGGSKSYEQYF
clone size: NA
D gene: TRBD2
V gene: TRBV5-1
J gene: TRBJ2-7

CDR3 DNA: TGTGCCAGTAATGGGCCCCCATCTGAAGCTTTCTTT
CDR3 protein: CASNGPPSEAFF
clone size: NA
D gene: NA
V gene: TRBV19
J gene: TRBJ1-1

CDR3 DNA: TGTGCCAGCAGTTACTTAGCGGGAGATTACGAGCAGTACTTC
CDR3 protein: CASSYLAGDYEQYF
clone size: NA
D gene: TRBD2
V gene: TRBV6-2/TRBV6-3
J gene: TRBJ2-7

CDR3 DNA: TGTGCCTGGAGTTATCAGGGGGCAAGTTACAATGAGCAGTTCTTC
CDR3 protein: CAWSYQGASYNEQFF
clone size: NA
D gene: TRBD1
V gene: TRBV30
J gene: TRBJ2-1

CDR3 DNA: TGTGCCAGCAGTTTGGATGGGGCCGGGTGGGATACGCAGTATTTT
CDR3 protein: CASSLDGAGWDTQYF
clone size: NA
D gene: NA
V gene: TRBV27
J gene: TRBJ2-3